The present T cell receptor (beta chain) was sequenced within a study of blood T cell repertoires in COVID-19. Study-level background: Nucleic acid was either cDNA or gDNA, and it came from T cells, B-cell-depleted T cells, or PBMCs.

Sequenced by immunoSEQ multiplex PCR; TCRdb stores in-frame clones only, minus some. The sample yields about 180,000 clones, 89% seen once. In regard to this clone: This CDR3 is also generated by other DNA sequences in the sample.

Trimming took 3 bases from V and 3 from J; bases not matched to a gene: 11. The CDR3 is 17 residues long. The germline V gene encodes CDR1 SGDLS and CDR2 YYNGEE. The receptor's source is a woman between 40 and 55 years old with acute COVID-19. V gene TRBV9 combines with J gene TRBJ2-1; 8 nucleotides agree with TRBD2. The sequenced material came from PBMCs or T cells enriched from blood (not recorded which). Written as DNA, the CDR3 is TGTGCCAGCAGCGCAACCTCGGAGCGGGAGATCTACAATGAGCAGTTCTTC. It translates to CASSATSEREIYNEQFF.